One sample yielded the 6 T cell receptor beta chains listed below, sequenced in a study of blood T cells in healthy people across ages. A sample-barcoded 5' primer and a J-beta primer mix were used in a second PCR of roughly 7 to 12 cycles. TCRdb itself ran the 5' RACE reads through MiXCR, one entry per CDR3 protein. The table lists about 510,000 distinct CDR3 sequences, about 29% of them singletons, with approximately 3.6% in the top ten. The same data also contributed to another study, on T cells of mothers and their children.

Sequenced material: blood. All receptors come from a boy aged 2 to 10 in good health.

In its sample, this clonotype was seen a few times. The chain couples TRBV20-1 to TRBJ2-2; the D gene is possibly TRBD2 (6 bases). V lost 6 bases and J 0 bases, leaving 14 bases between the germline ends. Germline V gene sequence: CDR1 DFQATT, CDR2 SNEGSKA (reference sequence). This CDR3 is 15 amino acids long. The CDR3 sequence: CSAGGLNSNTGELFF. The CDR3 region has the DNA TGCAGTGCGGGAGGACTAAATTCGAACACCGGGGAGCTGTTTTTT.

This clonotype has just a few counts. The chain joins TRBV10-3 to TRBJ2-5, with D tentatively TRBD1 or TRBD2 (5 bases each). The CDR3 has 13 amino acids. Trimming removed 3 bases at V and 2 bases at J, with 7 bases between. CDR1 and CDR2 from the germline V gene are ENHRY and SYGVKD. The CDR3 region has the DNA TGTGCCATCAGTGATGGGGGACAAGAGACCCAGTACTTC. This translates into CAISDGGQETQYF.

This clonotype was found a few times. This chain uses TRBV6-6 with TRBJ1-2, with 11 nucleotides matching TRBD1. V shed 0 bases, J shed 6 bases, and the junction held 0 bases outside the gene matches. Germline V gene data show CDR1 as MNHNY and CDR2 as SVGAGI (reference sequence). This CDR3 region has 14 residues. CDR3 residues: CASSYSGQGDGYTF. CDR3 coding DNA: TGTGCCAGCAGTTACTCGGGACAGGGGGATGGCTACACCTTC.

This clonotype was seen a few times. V and J are TRBV20-1 and TRBJ2-2, with 7 bases identical to TRBD2. Germline assignment: CDR1 DFQATT and CDR2 SNEGSKA (reference sequence). V gave up 1 base and J gave up 5 bases; unmatched junction bases: 1. The length of the CDR3 is 13 residues. CDR3 DNA: TGCAGTGCTAGAGTCGGGGGGACCGGGGAGCTGTTTTTT. Translating it yields CSARVGGTGELFF.

The V gene is TRBV19, the J gene TRBJ2-2; a weak D match, TRBD2 (5 bases). V gave up 1 base and J gave up 1 base, with 10 bases separating them. Germline assignment: CDR1 LNHDA and CDR2 SQIVND (reference sequence). The CDR3 has 16 amino acids. CDR3 DNA sequence: TGTGCCAGTAGTATAGGCCCGGGAATGAACACCGGGGAGCTGTTTTTT. This codes for CASSIGPGMNTGELFF.

The CDR3 DNA is TGTGCCAGCAGTTTAGGACGATTCAATGAGCAGTTCTTC. Protein sequence: CASSLGRFNEQFF. This rearrangement joins TRBV12-3 or TRBV12-4 to TRBJ2-1, with unresolved D. V lost 1 base, J lost 6 bases, and 7 bases lay in between. This CDR3 is built from 13 residues.